Listed here are 10 T cell receptor beta chains from one sample, sequenced in a study of T-cell memory formation after mild COVID-19. Each CDR3 protein gets one entry after TCRdb re-called the 5' RACE reads with MiXCR. In the table there are roughly 410,000 distinct CDR3 sequences, about 24% of which are singletons. The sequencing sample was made of PBMCs or a T cell subset sorted from them (not recorded which). The receptors were gathered from an adult woman who had mild COVID-19 (a few samples of this study predate the infection). Cell type and time point are not known.

The V gene is TRBV24-1, the J gene TRBJ2-3, with 7 bases aligning to TRBD1. The junction had 4 bases not matched to a gene; V was cut back by 9 bases and J by 2 bases. Germline V gene data show CDR1 as KGHDR and CDR2 as SFDVKD. The CDR3 spans 13 residues. CDR3 loop: CATSGTDTDTQYF. The CDR3 DNA follows: TGTGCCACCTCGGGGACAGACACAGATACGCAGTATTTT.

This clonotype appeared a few times. CDR3 residues: CSARSGTGVYEQYF. CDR3 sequence (DNA): TGCAGTGCTAGGAGTGGAACGGGTGTGTACGAGCAGTACTTC. V usage is TRBV20-1 and J usage is TRBJ2-7; no reliable D call. Germline assignment: CDR1 DFQATT and CDR2 SNEGSKA (reference sequence). Trimming took 3 bases from V and 4 from J, leaving 16 bases between them. CDR3 length: 14 amino acids.

The chain couples TRBV7-9 to TRBJ2-7; 10 bases map to TRBD1. The J segment lost 4 bases and the V segment lost 5 bases, leaving 11 bases of the junction unmatched. Germline V gives CDR1 SEHNR, CDR2 FQNEAQ (reference sequence). This CDR3 contains 16 residues. DNA for the CDR3: TGTGCCAGCAGCCCCCAGCTGGGACAGGGGTTATACGAGCAGTACTTC. Protein sequence: CASSPQLGQGLYEQYF. The full variable domain, rest sourced from reference TRBV7-9 and TRBJ2-7, is DTGVSQNPRHKITKRGQNVTFRCDPISEHNRLYWYRQTLGQGPEFLTYFQNEAQLEKSRLLSDRFSAERPKGSFSTLEIQRTEQGDSAMYLCASSPQLGQGLYEQYFGPGTRLTVT.

Only a few counts were recorded for this clonotype. This chain connects TRBV5-1 to TRBJ2-3; the D is unclear. V lost 3 bases and J lost 0, with 11 bases in between. Germline V CDR1 and CDR2: SGHRS, YFSETQ. This CDR3 has 15 amino acids. CDR3 coding DNA: TGCGCCAGCAGCTCCCCTCCTGTTAGCACAGATACGCAGTATTTT. Protein product: CASSSPPVSTDTQYF.

The table lists this clonotype with a count of one. V usage is TRBV9 and J usage is TRBJ2-7, with 9 bases matching TRBD1. CDR3 size: 14 residues. V was pared by 0 bases and J by 5 bases, with 3 bases of the junction left unmatched. Germline V gene sequence: CDR1 SGDLS, CDR2 YYNGEE. CDR3 sequence reads: CASSVGTGEDEQYF. The CDR3 DNA reads as TGTGCCAGCAGCGTAGGGACAGGGGAAGACGAGCAGTACTTC.

This clonotype was observed a few times. This rearrangement joins TRBV14 to TRBJ1-4, with 9 bases aligning to TRBD1. The CDR3 consists of 16 residues. V lost 1 base and J lost 6; bases outside the gene matches: 6. CDR1 is SGHDN, CDR2 FVKESK, per germline. The CDR3 here is CASSQASGQGYEKLFF. Here the CDR3 DNA reads TGTGCCAGCAGCCAAGCATCGGGACAGGGTTATGAAAAACTGTTTTTT. The full variable domain, in which reference TRBV14 and TRBJ1-4 provide the parts outside the CDR3, is EAGVTQFPSHSVIEKGQTVTLRCDPISGHDNLYWYRRVMGKEIKFLLHFVKESKQDESGMPNNRFLAERTGGTYSTLKVQPAELEDSGVYFCASSQASGQGYEKLFFGSGTQLSVL.

This chain uses TRBV3-1 with TRBJ1-1; D gene uncertain. The CDR3 runs 14 residues. Germline V CDR1 and CDR2: LGHDT, YNNKEL (reference sequence). V lost 3 bases and J lost 2, with 10 bases in between. DNA for the CDR3: TGTGCCAGCAGCCAGGCCGGGTTAAACACTGAAGCTTTCTTT. It codes for CASSQAGLNTEAFF.

V usage is TRBV18 and J usage is TRBJ2-1; 7 nucleotides align to TRBD2. The CDR3 has 13 residues. From germline, CDR1 is KGHSH and CDR2 LQKENI. J was trimmed by 9 bases and V by 0 bases; bases with no gene match: 2. In nucleotides, the CDR3 is TGTGCCAGCTCACCACCGGGAGGGAGTGAGCAGTTCTTC. Protein: CASSPPGGSEQFF.

This clonotype was seen more than once but under ten times. The chain combines TRBV12-3 or TRBV12-4 with TRBJ2-1, with 10 bases matching TRBD2. The CDR3 covers 15 residues. The V gene end was trimmed by 3 bases and the J gene end by 7 bases; junction bases not matched to a gene: 6. CDR3 amino acids: CASSFRLAGVNEQFF. DNA for the CDR3: TGTGCCAGCAGTTTCCGGCTAGCGGGGGTTAATGAGCAGTTCTTC.

This chain uses TRBV24-1 with TRBJ2-5, with 10 positions matching TRBD2. With V trimmed by 2 bases and J by 3 bases, 2 bases remained unmatched. CDR1 and CDR2 from the germline V gene are KGHDR and SFDVKD. This CDR3 is 15 amino acids long. CDR3 amino acids: CATSDSSGRKETQYF. The CDR3 DNA reads as TGTGCCACCAGTGATTCTAGCGGGAGAAAAGAGACCCAGTACTTC.